These T cell receptor beta chains were read from a single sample in a study of tumor and adjacent non-tumor tissue in lung cancer. TCRdb re-analysed the multiplex PCR reads in MiXCR, keeping a single row per CDR3 protein. This table has fewer than 120,000 distinct CDR3 sequences, about 87% appearing once. Source material: lung tumor tissue. These receptors were collected from a man in his 70s with non-small cell lung cancer. CDR3s include the opening cysteine and the closing phenylalanine or tryptophan. A D gene is named only where the DNA matches it firmly. A row's size may be missing; if present it is once, few, many or a size class.

J: TRBJ1-1
D: TRBD1
V: TRBV6-1
size: NA
CDR3: CVSTQWGQSRSEAFF
DNA: TGTGTCAGTACCCAATGGGGACAGAGTCGTTCTGAAGCTTTCTTT

J: TRBJ2-7
D: NA
V: TRBV6-5
size: once
CDR3: CANSPMLDYEQYF
DNA: TGTGCCAACAGCCCCATGTTGGACTACGAGCAGTACTTC

J: TRBJ2-5
D: NA
V: TRBV5-5
size: once
CDR3: CASIMVSPETQYF
DNA: TGTGCTAGCATCATGGTCAGTCCGGAGACCCAGTACTTC

J: TRBJ1-6
D: NA
V: TRBV11-3
size: NA
CDR3: CASSHGRGNSPLYF
DNA: TGTGCCAGCAGCCACGGGAGAGGGAATTCACCCCTCTACTTT

J: TRBJ1-4
D: TRBD1
V: TRBV30
size: NA
CDR3: CAWSTGRGGANEKLFF
DNA: TGTGCCTGGAGCACCGGGAGAGGGGGCGCGAATGAAAAACTGTTTTTT

J: TRBJ2-3
D: NA
V: TRBV29-1
size: NA
CDR3: CSATDDPSTDTQYF
DNA: TGCAGCGCCACCGATGACCCAAGCACAGATACGCAGTATTTT

J: TRBJ1-1
D: NA
V: TRBV5-1
size: NA
CDR3: CVSSLMWADTEAFF
DNA: TGCGTCAGCAGCTTAATGTGGGCTGACACTGAAGCTTTCTTT

J: TRBJ2-1
D: NA
V: TRBV29-1
size: NA
CDR3: CRAKLILTDYNEQFF
DNA: TGCAGAGCCAAGCTAATCCTGACGGACTACAATGAGCAGTTCTTC

J: TRBJ2-5
D: NA
V: TRBV29-1
size: NA
CDR3: CSVADRIQETQYF
DNA: TGCAGCGTTGCCGACAGAATCCAAGAGACCCAGTACTTC

J: TRBJ2-5
D: TRBD2
V: TRBV10-3
size: NA
CDR3: CAISSSGKETHYF
DNA: TGTGCCATCAGTTCTAGCGGGAAAGAGACCCATTACTTC

J: TRBJ2-3
D: NA
V: TRBV11-2
size: NA
CDR3: CASSLDLHSTDTQYF
DNA: TGTGCCAGCAGCTTAGATCTACATAGCACAGATACGCAGTATTTT

J: TRBJ2-5
D: NA
V: TRBV5-6
size: NA
CDR3: CARSLGAWETQYF
DNA: TGTGCCAGGAGCTTGGGGGCGTGGGAAACCCAGTACTTC

J: TRBJ1-2
D: NA
V: TRBV29-1
size: many
CDR3: CSVTDGFF
DNA: TGCAGCGTGACGGACGGTTTTTTC

J: TRBJ1-2
D: TRBD1
V: TRBV20-1
size: NA
CDR3: CSARDGQGLTNGYTF
DNA: TGCAGTGCTAGAGATGGACAGGGATTGACGAATGGCTACACCTTC

J: TRBJ2-2
D: TRBD2
V: TRBV11-2
size: once
CDR3: CASSPLAGRTGDLFF
DNA: TGTGCCAGCAGTCCCCTAGCGGGGAGGACCGGGGACCTGTTTTTT

J: TRBJ2-3
D: NA
V: TRBV12-3/TRBV12-4
size: NA
CDR3: CASTEGEFKQPQYF
DNA: TGTGCCAGCACCGAGGGGGAATTCAAACAGCCCCAGTATTTT

J: TRBJ1-1
D: NA
V: TRBV12-3/TRBV12-4
size: once
CDR3: CASSLGGGMTTEAFF
DNA: TGTGCCAGCAGTTTAGGGGGGGGCATGACCACTGAAGCTTTCTTT

J: TRBJ2-5
D: NA
V: TRBV24-1
size: few
CDR3: CTISDLMAGQETQYF
DNA: TGTACCATCAGTGATTTAATGGCGGGTCAAGAGACCCAGTACTTC

J: TRBJ2-2
D: NA
V: TRBV11-2
size: NA
CDR3: CVSSLVGTGVAGGLFF
DNA: TGTGTCAGCAGCTTAGTGGGCACAGGAGTTGCCGGGGGGCTGTTTTTT

J: TRBJ2-7
D: TRBD2
V: TRBV6-6
size: NA
CDR3: CASSTPSGSFDGQYF
DNA: TGTGCCAGTTCTACCCCTAGCGGGAGTTTTGACGGGCAGTACTTC

J: TRBJ2-2
D: NA
V: TRBV10-2
size: NA
CDR3: CATSDTGELFF
DNA: TGCGCCACGAGTGACACCGGGGAGCTGTTTTTT

J: TRBJ1-1
D: NA
V: TRBV29-1
size: few
CDR3: CSIVAERPEAFF
DNA: TGTAGCATTGTGGCGGAGAGGCCCGAAGCTTTCTTT

J: TRBJ1-2
D: NA
V: TRBV29-1
size: NA
CDR3: CSATSQANYGYTF
DNA: TGCAGCGCTACGTCACAGGCTAACTATGGCTACACCTTC

J: TRBJ2-7
D: NA
V: TRBV4-3
size: NA
CDR3: CASSQDLQTISYEQYF
DNA: TGCGCCAGTAGCCAAGATCTGCAGACTATCTCCTACGAGCAGTACTTC

J: TRBJ2-1
D: TRBD1
V: TRBV11-3
size: NA
CDR3: CATSDRPNEQFF
DNA: TGTGCCACCTCGGACAGGCCCAATGAGCAGTTCTTC

J: TRBJ2-7
D: TRBD2
V: TRBV5-1
size: many
CDR3: CASSFQRGGTYEQYF
DNA: TGCGCCAGCAGCTTTCAGCGGGGGGGAACCTACGAGCAGTACTTC

J: TRBJ2-1
D: TRBD2
V: TRBV14
size: once
CDR3: CASSLRYQPRLAKVPYNEQFF
DNA: TGTGCCAGTAGCCTAAGGTATCAGCCAAGACTAGCCAAAGTGCCCTACAATGAGCAGTTCTTC

J: TRBJ1-1
D: NA
V: TRBV29-1
size: NA
CDR3: CSVEDRQGVTETFF
DNA: TGCAGTGTTGAAGATCGGCAAGGGGTCACTGAAACTTTCTTT

J: TRBJ2-3
D: TRBD1
V: TRBV6-6
size: NA
CDR3: CASHGTGRQSQYF
DNA: TGTGCCAGCCACGGGACAGGGCGACAGTCCCAGTATTTT

J: TRBJ2-1
D: NA
V: TRBV6-2/TRBV6-3
size: NA
CDR3: CDSNRGGCNEQFF
DNA: TGTGATAGCAACAGAGGCGGTTGCAATGAGCAGTTCTTC

J: TRBJ2-2
D: NA
V: TRBV11-2
size: NA
CDR3: CASSFFGLRTGELFF
DNA: TGTGCCAGCAGCTTTTTTGGCTTGAGGACCGGGGAGCTGTTTTTT

J: TRBJ1-2
D: TRBD1
V: TRBV12-3/TRBV12-4
size: NA
CDR3: CTSSLSTGFSYGYTF
DNA: TGTACCAGCAGTTTATCGACAGGGTTTAGCTATGGCTACACCTTC

J: TRBJ2-3
D: NA
V: TRBV6-2/TRBV6-3
size: NA
CDR3: CAGSYRAPQTVTQYF
DNA: TGTGCCGGCAGTTACCGGGCCCCGCAGACGGTTACGCAGTATTTT

J: TRBJ2-4
D: NA
V: TRBV6-4
size: NA
CDR3: CTSSDTLTGAQYF
DNA: TGTACCAGCAGTGACACTTTGACGGGGGCTCAGTACTTC

J: TRBJ2-2
D: NA
V: TRBV4-3
size: NA
CDR3: CASSQEWSGFTGELYF
DNA: TGCGCCAGCAGCCAAGAGTGGAGCGGGTTCACCGGGGAGCTGTATTTT

J: TRBJ2-6
D: NA
V: TRBV29-1
size: NA
CDR3: CRAHSGANVLTF
DNA: TGCAGGGCCCACTCTGGGGCTAACGTCCTGACTTTC

J: TRBJ2-3
D: TRBD1
V: TRBV10-3
size: NA
CDR3: CAISQDRSYRDTQYF
DNA: TGTGCCATCAGCCAGGACAGGAGCTACCGAGATACGCAGTATTTT

J: TRBJ1-1
D: NA
V: TRBV5-6
size: NA
CDR3: CACSFTGTRIMNTEAFF
DNA: TGTGCCTGCAGCTTCACAGGAACAAGAATAATGAATACTGAAGCTTTCTTT

J: TRBJ2-3
D: NA
V: TRBV10-3
size: once
CDR3: CAISKSRDTSTDTQYF
DNA: TGTGCCATCAGTAAGTCGCGCGATACTAGCACAGATACGCAGTATTTT

J: TRBJ2-7
D: TRBD1
V: TRBV12-3/TRBV12-4
size: NA
CDR3: CASSLGTVGTYELYF
DNA: TGTGCCAGCAGCTTAGGGACAGTGGGGACCTACGAGCTGTACTTC

J: TRBJ2-2
D: NA
V: TRBV11-3
size: NA
CDR3: CANSILTSGELFF
DNA: TGTGCCAACAGCATACTGACTAGTGGGGAGCTGTTTTTT

J: TRBJ2-2
D: NA
V: TRBV11-3
size: NA
CDR3: CASSQDDVYTGELFF
DNA: TGTGCCAGTAGCCAGGACGATGTATACACCGGGGAGCTGTTTTTT

J: TRBJ2-2
D: TRBD2
V: TRBV4-2
size: NA
CDR3: CACSHAPTSGRLTTGELFF
DNA: TGTGCCTGCAGCCATGCTCCTACTAGCGGGAGGCTCACCACCGGGGAGCTGTTTTTT

J: TRBJ1-5
D: TRBD1
V: TRBV6-1
size: NA
CDR3: CASSEAGGCQPQHF
DNA: TGTGCCAGCAGTGAAGCAGGGGGCTGCCAGCCCCAGCATTTT

J: TRBJ2-1
D: NA
V: TRBV7-9
size: NA
CDR3: CTSSPSGGGNNEQFF
DNA: TGTACCAGTAGCCCCTCCGGGGGCGGAAACAATGAACAGTTCTTC

J: TRBJ2-1
D: NA
V: TRBV6-2/TRBV6-3
size: NA
CDR3: CASNRDGYNEQFF
DNA: TGTGCCTCCAACAGAGACGGTTACAATGAGCAGTTCTTC

J: TRBJ2-1
D: NA
V: TRBV12-3/TRBV12-4
size: NA
CDR3: CASSTATVISYNEQFF
DNA: TGTGCCAGCAGTACCGCAACAGTTATCTCCTACAATGAACAGTTCTTC

J: TRBJ1-5
D: NA
V: TRBV29-1
size: NA
CDR3: CNFEDLWDCGIGNQPQHF
DNA: TGCAACTTTGAAGATCTATGGGACTGCGGCATTGGCAATCAGCCCCAGCATTTT

J: TRBJ2-7
D: NA
V: TRBV11-2
size: NA
CDR3: CASSLAFTTSYEQYF
DNA: TGTGCCAGCAGCTTAGCCTTTACGACATCCTACGAGCAGTACTTC

J: TRBJ2-2
D: NA
V: TRBV11-2
size: once
CDR3: CASSLGGAANTGELFF
DNA: TGTGCCAGCAGCTTAGGGGGGGCCGCGAACACCGGGGAGCTGTTTTTT

J: TRBJ2-1
D: NA
V: TRBV4-1
size: NA
CDR3: CASSRFTGLTYNEQFF
DNA: TGTGCCAGCAGCCGCTTCACGGGGCTTACCTACAATGAGCAATTCTTC

J: TRBJ2-2
D: TRBD1
V: TRBV4-1
size: once
CDR3: CASSQRTGSTGELFF
DNA: TGCGCCAGCAGCCAGAGGACAGGGAGCACCGGGGAGCTGTTTTTT

J: TRBJ1-6
D: NA
V: TRBV11-2
size: NA
CDR3: CTSSSRQGGSSYNSPLHF
DNA: TGTACCAGCAGCTCACGACAAGGAGGGAGTTCCTATAATTCACCCCTCCACTTT

J: TRBJ2-1
D: NA
V: TRBV10-3
size: NA
CDR3: CAIKDFSGYNEQFF
DNA: TGTGCCATCAAGGACTTTTCAGGCTACAATGAACAGTTCTTC

J: TRBJ2-1
D: NA
V: TRBV11-2
size: NA
CDR3: CASSRGHTGFNEQFF
DNA: TGTGCCAGCAGCCGTGGGCACACGGGGTTCAATGAGCAGTTCTTC

J: TRBJ2-7
D: NA
V: TRBV5-4
size: NA
CDR3: CASTTNKGYSYEQYF
DNA: TGTGCCAGCACCACGAACAAGGGGTACTCCTACGAGCAGTACTTC